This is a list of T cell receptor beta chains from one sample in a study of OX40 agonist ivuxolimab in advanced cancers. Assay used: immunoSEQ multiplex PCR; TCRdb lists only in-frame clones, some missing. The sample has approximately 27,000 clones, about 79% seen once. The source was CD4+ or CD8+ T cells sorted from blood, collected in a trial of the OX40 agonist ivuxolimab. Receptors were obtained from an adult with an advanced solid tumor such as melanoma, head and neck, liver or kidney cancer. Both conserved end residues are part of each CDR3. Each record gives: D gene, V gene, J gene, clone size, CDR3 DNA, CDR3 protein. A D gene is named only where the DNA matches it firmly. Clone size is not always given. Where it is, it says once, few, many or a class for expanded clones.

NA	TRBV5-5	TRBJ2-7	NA	TGTGCCAGCAGCCCCCGGCAGGAGCCTATTGTCGAGCAGTACTTC	CASSPRQEPIVEQYF
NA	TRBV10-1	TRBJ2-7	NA	TGCGCCAGCAGTGCAAGGCAGGAATCCTACGAGCAGTACTTC	CASSARQESYEQYF
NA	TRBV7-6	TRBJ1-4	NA	TGTGCCAGCAGCCCCTACTGGGGGCTGACGACTAATGAAAAACTGTTTTTT	CASSPYWGLTTNEKLFF
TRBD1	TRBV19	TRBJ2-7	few	TGTGCCAGTACCCCGACAGGGGGCATCTACGAGCAGTACTTC	CASTPTGGIYEQYF
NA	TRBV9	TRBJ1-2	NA	TGTGCCAGCGATCGGGTTAACTATGGCTACACCTTC	CASDRVNYGYTF
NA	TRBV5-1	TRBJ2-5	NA	TGCGCCAGCCGGGTTTTGGAGAACCAAGAGACCCAGTACTTC	CASRVLENQETQYF
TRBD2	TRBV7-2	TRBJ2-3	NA	TGTGCCAGCAGCCTTAGCGGGGGATACACAGATACGCAGTATTTT	CASSLSGGYTDTQYF
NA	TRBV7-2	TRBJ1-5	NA	TGTGCCAGCAGCTTAGTGGTAGGGGGCAATCAGCCCCAGCATTTT	CASSLVVGGNQPQHF
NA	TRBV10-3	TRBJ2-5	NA	TGTGCCATCAGTGAGTCGAACAAAGAGACCCAGTACTTC	CAISESNKETQYF
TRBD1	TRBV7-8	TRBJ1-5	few	TGTGCCAGCAGCCAAACCGGGACAGCACTAAGAGAGCCCCAGCATTTT	CASSQTGTALREPQHF
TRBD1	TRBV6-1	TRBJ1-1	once	TGTGCCAGCAGGGGACAGACCAACACTGAAGCTTTCTTT	CASRGQTNTEAFF
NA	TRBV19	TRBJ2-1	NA	TGTGCCAGTAGGAGGGGTTCCTTAAGCTCCTACAATGAGCAGTTCTTC	CASRRGSLSSYNEQFF
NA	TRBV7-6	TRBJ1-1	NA	TGTGCCAGCAGCCCGGACGGGCTTGAAGCTTTCTTT	CASSPDGLEAFF
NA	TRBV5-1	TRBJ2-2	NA	TGCGCCAGCCTCCCGTTGATAAACACCGGGGAGCTGTTTTTT	CASLPLINTGELFF
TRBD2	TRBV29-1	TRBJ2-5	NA	TGCAGCGGGTCCCCAGCGGGGGTCCAAGAGACCCAGTACTTC	CSGSPAGVQETQYF
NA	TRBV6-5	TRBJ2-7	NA	TGTGCCAGCAGTTACCGGGACACATCGGGACAGTACTTC	CASSYRDTSGQYF
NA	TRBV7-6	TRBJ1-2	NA	TGTGCCAGCAGCTTAGGTGGAGGGGTGGTGTATGGCTACACCTTC	CASSLGGGVVYGYTF
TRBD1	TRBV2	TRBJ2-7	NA	TGTGCCAGCAAACGGTGGGCCGGGACAGGACTTTACGAGCAGTACTTC	CASKRWAGTGLYEQYF
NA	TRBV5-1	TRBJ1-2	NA	TGCGCCAGCTTCTCCGCACCGGGGGGGCGCATGTATGGCTACACCTTC	CASFSAPGGRMYGYTF
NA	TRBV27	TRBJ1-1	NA	TGTGCCAGCAGTTTAGGGGTTGGTACTGAAGCTTTCTTT	CASSLGVGTEAFF
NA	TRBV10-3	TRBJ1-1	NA	TGTGCCATCAGTGTCTGGCAGGGTGTTGGGAACACTGAAGCTTTCTTT	CAISVWQGVGNTEAFF
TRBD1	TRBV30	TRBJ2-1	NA	TGTGCCTGGAGCATAGACTCAGGGGGAGCCTACAATGAGCAGTTCTTC	CAWSIDSGGAYNEQFF
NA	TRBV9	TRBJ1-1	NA	TGTGCCAGCAGCGTAGTCAGGGACAACACTGAAGCTTTCTTT	CASSVVRDNTEAFF
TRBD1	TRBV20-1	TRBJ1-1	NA	TGCAGTGCTGGCCGACAGGGTTTCTTT	CSAGRQGFF